This section outlines one T cell receptor (beta chain) sequence together with its context. There is no known antigen for this receptor. No qualities accompany the bases; no much larger clone lies one base away. This specimen belongs to a study of blood T cell repertoires in COVID-19 (dated by TCRdb to 2019 to 2021). Background on the whole study: Samples covering the acute and convalescent phases of COVID-19 were provided by collaborators in the United States, Italy and Spain. The prospective study material was composed of cDNA or gDNA derived from T cells, B-cell-depleted T cells, or PBMCs. Deeply sampled blood TCRbeta repertoires from subjects exposed to, actively infected with, or recovered from COVID-19 were included in the dataset. The repertoires were released in a freely available public database meant as a resource for research on the immune response to SARS-CoV-2. Samples were obtained from the ongoing ImmuneRACE study (first 160 participants) and from 1,200 or so subjects provided by 6 global collaborators. A de-identified subject ID, COVID-19 status, age in years and sex were almost always included in the sample metadata. Where available, HLA class I and class II types were taken from metadata supplied by the sample provider and were not determined by assay-based typing. The study at large found these results: The amount of clinical and demographic metadata varied by source and participant and was provided uncurated.

Measured from the cysteine to the phenylalanine, the CDR3 is 16 residues long. The kept DNA is CDR3 alone, 48 bases in frame from the first base. From V the trimming removes 3 bases and from J it removes 3 bases, while the gene matches leave 9 bases of the junction unaccounted for. CDR1 and CDR2 (SGDLS, YYNGEE) derive from the germline V gene. One collaborating source in Seattle enrolled patients during active infection and followed them longitudinally through the course of disease. Each collaborating institution followed its own protocols to collect whole blood in K2EDTA tubes. For TCRbeta analysis, collaborators shipped samples as frozen whole blood, isolated PBMCs, or DNA extracted from either of those sample types. TCRbeta CDR3 regions were amplified from genomic DNA by means of the immunoSEQ Assay, a bias-controlled multiplex PCR. As for the authors' bioinformatics: Nucleated cell counts per sample were estimated from amplification of reference gene primers within the assay. To quantify the absolute abundance of each unique TCRbeta CDR3 rearrangement, sequence reads were collapsed and filtered. For each sample, productive Simpson clonality was calculated by taking the square root of Simpson's diversity index across productive rearrangements. The source is immuneACCESS, and TCRdb retained only in-frame sequences with V and J called. Part of the clones is not carried over; for the studies checked, unresolved V genes explain less than half of this, and the remainder is unexplained. That table is the source of V, J and clone size, and D and trimming were worked out from the DNA. Counted in this sample were roughly 250,000 clones; approximately 91% of them appeared once. Of the sample, about 2.5% falls within the top ten clones.

This receptor was taken from a person under 35 with COVID-19, enrolled during active disease. Sequences were obtained from peripheral blood. The V and J genes are TRBV9 and TRBJ2-5, and 9 bases in between align with TRBD1. The bases read TGTGCCAGCAGCGCCGGACAGGGGTTGAGCAAAGAGACCCAGTACTTC. Its amino acids are CASSAGQGLSKETQYF.